This entry lists 28 T cell receptor beta chains sequenced from one sample in a study of post-analysis software for immune sequencing data. For these TCRs, the target antigens are not known. Findings of the study overall: Several TRBV segments, TRBV5-6, TRBV5-1 and TRBV20-1 among them, were found more frequent in patients than controls.

Built from TCR beta cDNA, the libraries had unique molecular identifiers in them. MiXCR was run by TCRdb on the PCR reads, yielding one entry per CDR3 protein. The repertoire has some 450,000 distinct CDR3 sequences, around 40% of them found once; the top ten carry around 10%. The sequenced sample was blood. All receptors derive from a girl aged 10-17 years with multiple sclerosis.

Remarks on this clonotype: A much larger clone differs by one base, so this may be a read error. The chain recombines TRBV5-1 with TRBJ1-2; 8 bases align to TRBD1. Trimming removed 5 bases from V and 4 bases from J; junction bases left unmatched: 7. The germline CDR1 and CDR2 sequences are SGHRS and YFSETQ. The CDR3 extends over 14 amino acids. CDR3 nucleotides: TGCGCCAGCAGTGGGGGACAGGCACTCTATGGCTACACCTTC. Protein product: CASSGGQALYGYTF.

The chain is built from TRBV6-1 and TRBJ2-1, with TRBD2 matching over 10 bases. Germline V gives CDR1 MNHNS, CDR2 SASEGT. The V segment lost 4 bases and the J segment 6 bases; nucleotides outside the gene matches: 3. The CDR3 spans 14 residues. CDR3 nucleotide sequence: TGTGCCAGCAGTGGGCTAGCGGGAGCCAATGAGCAGTTCTTC. Translation: CASSGLAGANEQFF.

This chain connects TRBV29-1 to TRBJ2-7; 7 nucleotides agree with TRBD2. CDR1 is SQVTM and CDR2 is ANQGSEA in the germline V gene. V was clipped by 3 bases and J by 3 bases; unmatched bases: 8. The CDR3 length is 14 residues. CDR3 protein: CSVELLAEGYEQYF. CDR3 DNA: TGCAGCGTTGAGCTTCTAGCGGAGGGCTACGAGCAGTACTTC.

V usage is TRBV3-1 and J usage is TRBJ2-5; D perhaps matches TRBD1 (6 bases). The J call is uncertain, as TRBJ2-7 better fits the DNA end. The CDR3 totals 14 residues. The V gene's germline CDR1 is LGHDT and CDR2 YNNKEL (reference sequence). CDR3 amino acids: CASSPGTQTYEQYF. DNA of the CDR3: TGTGCCAGCAGCCCCGGGACACAGACCTACGAGCAGTACTTC.

The sample holds one count of this clonotype. This chain joins TRBV5-1 and TRBJ2-3; D possibly matches TRBD1 or TRBD2 (6 bases each). Germline loops: CDR1 SGHRS, CDR2 YFSETQ. Trimming removed 5 bases from V and 4 bases from J, with 17 bases in between. The CDR3 is 15 residues long. In DNA form, the CDR3 reads TGCGCCAGCAGTTACGTAGGGGGAGGCGCAGATACGCAGTATTTT. Translating gives CASSYVGGGADTQYF.

The chain has TRBV29-1 and TRBJ2-3; 10 bases match TRBD1. The CDR3 sequence is 17 residues long. With 0 bases clipped from V and 2 bases from J, the junction kept 8 bases outside the gene matches. The germline gives CDR1 SQVTM, CDR2 ANQGSEA. The CDR3 sequence is CSVEDPRQGAITDTQYF. The DNA for the CDR3 is TGCAGCGTTGAAGACCCCCGACAGGGGGCAATCACAGATACGCAGTATTTT.

This sequence joins TRBV20-1 and TRBJ2-7; D not certain. There are 13 residues in the CDR3. V was cut by 5 bases and J by 0 bases, with 11 bases left in between. Germline-derived CDR1 and CDR2 are DFQATT and SNEGSKA (reference sequence). CDR3 sequence: CSAQTGSSYEQYF. The DNA of the CDR3 is TGCAGTGCTCAAACTGGTTCCTCCTACGAGCAGTACTTC.

Only a few counts were recorded for this clonotype. This chain links TRBV6-2 or TRBV6-3 with TRBJ2-1, with 8 bases identical to TRBD2. V gave up 4 bases and J gave up 8 bases; unmatched junction bases: 13. The CDR3 has 16 residues. CDR1 is MNHEY, CDR2 SVGEGT, per germline. The CDR3 region is CASSSVGAGVGYEQFF. In nucleotides, the CDR3 is TGTGCCAGCAGTTCCGTTGGAGCGGGAGTAGGGTATGAGCAGTTCTTC.

The sample holds one count of this clonotype. The V call is TRBV2, the J call TRBJ2-7, with 7 bases lining up with TRBD2. V lost 6 bases and J lost 2; bases outside the gene matches: 7. The germline gives CDR1 SNHLY, CDR2 FYNNEI. CDR3 length equals 14 residues. CDR3 nucleotide sequence: TGTGCCAGCAGCCGCAGCGGGAAGACCTACGAGCAGTACTTC. It is translated as CASSRSGKTYEQYF.

The chain couples TRBV4-1 to TRBJ2-4; tentatively, D is TRBD2 (6 bases). The CDR3 extends over 13 amino acids. Germline V gene data show CDR1 as MGHRA and CDR2 as YSYEKL. V was pared by 1 base and J by 13 bases, with 14 bases between. The CDR3 here is CASSQVDPGEQYF. In DNA, the CDR3 is TGCGCCAGCAGCCAAGTCGACCCGGGGGAGCAGTACTTC.

This chain links TRBV5-1 with TRBJ2-5; maybe TRBD2 (5 bases). V was pared by 1 base and J by 4 bases, with 8 bases between. This CDR3 has 13 residues. The germline gives CDR1 SGHRS, CDR2 YFSETQ. The CDR3 region has the DNA TGCGCCAGCAGCTTGTGGGGAGTAGAGACCCAGTACTTC. It specifies CASSLWGVETQYF.

V is TRBV25-1 and J is TRBJ2-7; TRBD1 might be the D (5 bases). Germline V gene sequence: CDR1 MGHDK, CDR2 SYGVNS. This CDR3 is 16 amino acids long. The ends were cut back, 1 base at V and 0 bases at J, with 13 bases in the middle. CDR3: CASSEFSTGNSYEQYF. CDR3 DNA sequence: TGTGCCAGCAGTGAATTTAGTACAGGTAACTCCTACGAGCAGTACTTC.

This chain joins TRBV12-3 or TRBV12-4 and TRBJ2-3, with D hard to call. The CDR3 is 15 amino acids. Trimming stripped 8 bases from V and 0 bases from J, with 15 bases between. CDR3 amino acids: CASHQRGDSTDTQYF. CDR3 in DNA: TGTGCCAGCCACCAACGCGGAGACAGCACAGATACGCAGTATTTT.

The rearrangement uses TRBV5-1 and TRBJ2-7; 10 nucleotides match TRBD1. The germline CDR1 and CDR2 sequences are SGHRS and YFSETQ. CDR3 length: 13 amino acids. Germline trimming cut 3 bases from V and 4 bases from J; bases unmatched to any gene: 1. DNA of the CDR3: TGCGCCAGCAGCTGGGACAGGGGATACGAGCAGTACTTC. It translates to CASSWDRGYEQYF.

The genes are TRBV15 and TRBJ1-1, with no clear D. CDR3 length: 12 residues. Germline CDR1 LNHNV, CDR2 YYDKDF (reference sequence). Deletions cut 0 bases from V and 10 bases from J, with 9 bases between. CDR3 sequence: CATSRDRLGAFF. The CDR3 DNA reads TGTGCCACCAGCAGAGACCGCTTAGGAGCTTTCTTT.

The rearrangement uses TRBV12-3 or TRBV12-4 and TRBJ1-2; a possible D gene is TRBD1 (5 bases). This CDR3 contains 13 residues. V dropped 3 bases and J dropped 6 bases, with 11 bases sitting between them. This CDR3 is CASSFHQGDGYTF. DNA for the CDR3: TGTGCCAGCAGTTTTCATCAGGGCGATGGCTACACCTTC.

This clonotype was found once. This sequence joins TRBV28 and TRBJ2-5; 7 positions match TRBD2. The CDR3 is 14 amino acids. The germline V gene has CDR1 MDHEN and CDR2 SYDVKM. Losses at the gene ends were 5 bases for V and 1 base for J; bases not matched to a gene: 4. The CDR3 DNA reads as TGTGCCAGCAGTCCAAGCGGGGCCCAAGAGACCCAGTACTTC. Encoded protein: CASSPSGAQETQYF.

V and J are TRBV29-1 and TRBJ2-7; D might be TRBD1 or TRBD2, each matching 5 bases. The V gene's germline CDR1 is SQVTM and CDR2 ANQGSEA. The CDR3 has 13 amino acids. Trimming cost V 7 bases and J 3 bases, with 16 bases left between them. This CDR3 is CSAFRGSDYEQYF. CDR3 nucleotide sequence: TGCAGCGCTTTTCGGGGCAGTGACTACGAGCAGTACTTC.

The genes are TRBV4-2 and TRBJ2-5; D might be TRBD2 (6 bases). CDR1 and CDR2 from the germline V gene are LGHNA and YNFKEQ. The V end was cut by 3 bases, the J end by 6 bases, with 17 bases between. The CDR3 length is 15 residues. The CDR3 DNA is TGTGCCAGCAGCCATGGGACGGGAGAAATGCAGACCCAGTACTTC. It specifies CASSHGTGEMQTQYF.

This clonotype was recorded many times. The V and J genes are TRBV6-1 and TRBJ2-3, with TRBD1 identical over 7 bases. This CDR3 is built from 16 residues. V was clipped by 5 bases and J by 0 bases; unmatched bases: 8. Germline loops: CDR1 MNHNS, CDR2 SASEGT. The chain's CDR3 is CASSLSLTGSTDTQYF. The CDR3 coding sequence is TGTGCCAGCAGTCTTTCTTTGACAGGGAGCACAGATACGCAGTATTTT.

This chain links TRBV20-1 with TRBJ1-6; D uncertain. Between the trimmed V and J ends, which lost 6 bases and 8 bases, there was a span of 17 bases. The CDR3 contains 14 residues. The germline CDR1 and CDR2 sequences are DFQATT and SNEGSKA (reference sequence). The CDR3 DNA reads as TGCAGTGCCCGCGGAGGATTTCGAGATTCACCCCTCCACTTT. It encodes CSARGGFRDSPLHF.

The sample holds one count of this clonotype. The genes are TRBV7-9 and TRBJ1-4; a weak D match, TRBD1 (6 bases). This CDR3 region has 15 residues. Germline V gives CDR1 SEHNR, CDR2 FQNEAQ (reference sequence). The V gene lost 0 bases and the J gene lost 5 bases, with 10 bases spanning the gap. CDR3 coding DNA: TGTGCCAGCAGCTTAGCGGAGGGGGTCAATGAAAAACTGTTTTTT. This encodes CASSLAEGVNEKLFF.

This chain connects TRBV7-8 to TRBJ1-1; D is unresolved. The ends were cut back, 2 bases at V and 4 bases at J, with 8 bases in the middle. The germline gives CDR1 SGHVS, CDR2 FQNEAQ. This CDR3 comprises 13 residues. DNA of the CDR3: TGTGCCAGCAGCTTAAAAATTGCCACTGAAGCTTTCTTT. This encodes CASSLKIATEAFF. Variable domain in full (rest from reference TRBV7-8 and TRBJ1-1): GAGVSQSPRYKVAKRGQDVALRCDPISGHVSLFWYQQALGQGPEFLTYFQNEAQLDKSGLPSDRFFAERPEGSVSTLKIQRTQQEDSAVYLCASSLKIATEAFFGQGTRLTVV.

The chain links TRBV11-2 to TRBJ2-3; 11 bases map to TRBD2. Losses at the gene ends were 0 bases for V and 3 bases for J; bases not matched to a gene: 26. CDR1 is SGHAT and CDR2 is FQNNGV in the germline V gene. The CDR3 runs to 24 residues. This chain's CDR3 is CASSLDAFGLAGGTNLETTDTQYF. The DNA for the CDR3 is TGTGCCAGCAGCTTAGATGCCTTCGGACTAGCGGGCGGCACAAATCTTGAAACAACAGATACGCAGTATTTT.

This clonotype has only a few counts. The chain recombines TRBV5-5 with TRBJ1-2; 8 nucleotides align to TRBD1. Trimming at V came to 4 bases and at J to 2 bases, leaving 4 bases not matched to a gene. The V gene's germline CDR1 is SGHKS and CDR2 YYEKEE (reference sequence). The CDR3 spans 14 residues. The CDR3 protein is CASSRQGLNYGYTF. As DNA, the CDR3 is TGTGCCAGCAGCAGACAGGGGCTCAACTATGGCTACACCTTC.

This clonotype was picked up many times. The chain carries TRBV20-1 and TRBJ2-5, with 10 nucleotides matching TRBD2. Unmatched junction bases numbered 9, after V lost 6 bases and J lost 2 bases. This CDR3 comprises 15 residues. Per germline, CDR1 DFQATT and CDR2 SNEGSKA (reference sequence). CDR3 nucleotides: TGCAGTGCCATATCCCCTAGCGGGGGACAAGAGACCCAGTACTTC. Translating gives CSAISPSGGQETQYF.

This chain joins TRBV27 and TRBJ2-1, with D perhaps TRBD2 (6 bases). V gave up 9 bases and J gave up 4 bases, with 25 bases separating them. Germline V CDR1 and CDR2: MNHEY, SMNVEV (reference sequence). The CDR3 runs to 17 residues. The CDR3 DNA is TGTGCCAGTAGAAAACCAAGGATTTACGGGGGATACAATGAGCAGTTCTTC. It codes for CASRKPRIYGGYNEQFF.

This clonotype came up a few times. CDR3 loop: CASSVVEGGPDTQYF. The CDR3 DNA sequence: TGTGCCAGCAGCGTAGTCGAAGGGGGCCCAGATACGCAGTATTTT. The V gene is TRBV9, the J gene TRBJ2-3; 7 positions agree with TRBD1. Germline lookup yields CDR1 SGDLS and CDR2 YYNGEE. This CDR3 is 15 amino acids long. V shed 0 bases and J 4 bases; nucleotides not matched to a gene: 5.